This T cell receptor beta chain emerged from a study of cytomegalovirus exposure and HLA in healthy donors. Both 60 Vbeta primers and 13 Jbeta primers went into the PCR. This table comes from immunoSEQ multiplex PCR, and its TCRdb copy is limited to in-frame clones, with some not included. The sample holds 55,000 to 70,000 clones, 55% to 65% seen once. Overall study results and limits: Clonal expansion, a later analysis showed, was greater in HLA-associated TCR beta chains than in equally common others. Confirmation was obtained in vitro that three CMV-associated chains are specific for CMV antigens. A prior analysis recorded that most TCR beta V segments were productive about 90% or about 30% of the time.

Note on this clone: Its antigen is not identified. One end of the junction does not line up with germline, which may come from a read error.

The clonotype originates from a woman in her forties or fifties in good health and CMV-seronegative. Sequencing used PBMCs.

The DNA of the CDR3 is TGTGCTAGCAGCTTAGGACTAGCGGGACCAGAGACCCAGTACTTC. Protein product: CASSLGLAGPETQYF. The chain combines TRBV7-7 with TRBJ2-5, with 12 nucleotides matching TRBD2. From germline, CDR1 is SSHAT and CDR2 FNYEAQ (reference sequence). This CDR3 is built from 15 residues.